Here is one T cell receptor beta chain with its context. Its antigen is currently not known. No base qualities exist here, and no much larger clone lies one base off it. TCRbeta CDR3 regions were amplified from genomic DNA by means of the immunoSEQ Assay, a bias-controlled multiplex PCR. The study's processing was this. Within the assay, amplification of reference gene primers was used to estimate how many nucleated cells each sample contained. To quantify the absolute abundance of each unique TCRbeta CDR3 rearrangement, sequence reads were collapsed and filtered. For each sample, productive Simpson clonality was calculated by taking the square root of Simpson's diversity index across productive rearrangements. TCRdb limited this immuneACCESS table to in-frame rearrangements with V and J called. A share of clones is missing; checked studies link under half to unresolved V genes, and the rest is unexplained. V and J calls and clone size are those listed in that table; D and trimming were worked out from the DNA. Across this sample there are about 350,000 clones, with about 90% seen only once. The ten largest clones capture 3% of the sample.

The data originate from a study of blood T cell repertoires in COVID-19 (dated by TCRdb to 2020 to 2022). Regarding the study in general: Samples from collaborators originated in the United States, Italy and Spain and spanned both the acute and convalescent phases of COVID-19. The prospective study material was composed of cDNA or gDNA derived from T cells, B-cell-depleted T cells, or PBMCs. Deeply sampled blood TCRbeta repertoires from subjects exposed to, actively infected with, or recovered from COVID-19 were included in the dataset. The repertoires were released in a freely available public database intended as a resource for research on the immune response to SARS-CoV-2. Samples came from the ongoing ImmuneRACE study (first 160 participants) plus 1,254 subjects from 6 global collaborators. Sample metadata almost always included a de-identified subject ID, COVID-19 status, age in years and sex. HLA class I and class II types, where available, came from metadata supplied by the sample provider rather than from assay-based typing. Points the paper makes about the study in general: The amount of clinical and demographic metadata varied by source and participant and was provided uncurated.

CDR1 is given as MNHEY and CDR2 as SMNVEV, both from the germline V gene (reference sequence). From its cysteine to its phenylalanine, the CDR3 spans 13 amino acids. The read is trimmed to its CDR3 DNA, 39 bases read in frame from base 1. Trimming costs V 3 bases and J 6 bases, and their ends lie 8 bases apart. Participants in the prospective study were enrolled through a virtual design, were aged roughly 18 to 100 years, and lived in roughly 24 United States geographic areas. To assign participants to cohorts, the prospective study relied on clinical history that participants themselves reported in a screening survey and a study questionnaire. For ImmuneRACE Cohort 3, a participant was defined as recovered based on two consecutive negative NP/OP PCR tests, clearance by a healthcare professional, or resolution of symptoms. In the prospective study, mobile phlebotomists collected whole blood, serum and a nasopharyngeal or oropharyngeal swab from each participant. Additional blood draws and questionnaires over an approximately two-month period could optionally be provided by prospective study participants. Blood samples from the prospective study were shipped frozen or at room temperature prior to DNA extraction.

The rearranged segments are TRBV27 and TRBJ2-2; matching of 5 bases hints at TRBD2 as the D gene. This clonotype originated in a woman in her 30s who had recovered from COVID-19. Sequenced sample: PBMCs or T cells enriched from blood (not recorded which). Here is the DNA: TGTGCCAGCAGTTTTGAGGGCCCCGGGGAGCTGTTTTTT. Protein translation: CASSFEGPGELFF.